The next 30 T cell receptor beta chains were all read from a single sample in a study of OX40 agonist ivuxolimab in advanced cancers. Clones were read by immunoSEQ multiplex PCR, and TCRdb kept only the in-frame ones, dropping some. The sample has tens of thousands of clones, about 90% seen once; the top ten hold roughly 8.7%. The sample consisted of CD4+ or CD8+ T cells sorted from blood, taken in a trial of the OX40 agonist ivuxolimab. All receptors come from an adult with an advanced solid tumor such as melanoma, head and neck, liver or kidney cancer.

Note on this clone: This sample also contains other DNA sequences that code for the same CDR3. The chain links TRBV13 to TRBJ1-5; D gene ambiguous. The CDR3 length is 13 residues. Germline CDR1 reads PRHDT; CDR2 reads FYEKMQ (reference sequence). V was cut by 5 bases and J by 3 bases, with 8 bases left in between. DNA for the CDR3: TGTGCCAGCAGCCCGGGTCCCAATCAGCCCCAGCATTTT. Encoded protein: CASSPGPNQPQHF.

This chain uses TRBV27 with TRBJ2-1; D unclear. The germline V gene has CDR1 MNHEY and CDR2 SMNVEV (reference sequence). V was clipped by 5 bases and J by 6 bases, with 14 bases between them. CDR3 length: 14 amino acids. The CDR3 protein is CASSLTSSLNEQFF. The CDR3, as DNA: TGTGCCAGCAGTCTCACATCCAGCCTCAATGAGCAGTTCTTC.

This clone was seen just once. The chain has TRBV7-8 and TRBJ2-6; D is possibly TRBD1 (5 bases). The V end was cut by 5 bases, the J end by 0 bases, with 17 bases between. The CDR3 runs 18 residues. Germline V gives CDR1 SGHVS, CDR2 FQNEAQ. CDR3 protein: CASSPGDSPSSGANVLTF. The CDR3 DNA reads TGTGCCAGCAGCCCTGGAGACAGTCCAAGCTCTGGGGCCAACGTCCTGACTTTC.

The V and J genes are TRBV28 and TRBJ1-1, with 8 nucleotides matching TRBD1. Germline CDR1 is MDHEN and CDR2 is SYDVKM. V lost 4 bases and J lost 8; bases outside the gene matches: 15. The CDR3 totals 16 residues. The CDR3 here is CASSSDREEEIVEAFF. As DNA, the CDR3 is TGTGCCAGCAGTTCGGACAGGGAGGAAGAGATTGTCGAAGCTTTCTTT. Supplemented by reference TRBV28 and TRBJ1-1, the full variable domain reads DVKVTQSSRYLVKRTGEKVFLECVQDMDHENMFWYRQDPGLGLRLIYFSYDVKMKEKGDIPEGYSVSREKKERFSLILESASTNQTSMYLCASSSDREEEIVEAFFGQGTRLTVV.

The V and J genes are TRBV27 and TRBJ2-4; unclear D gene. Trimming took 2 bases from V and 2 from J, leaving 7 bases between them. Germline values: CDR1 MNHEY, CDR2 SMNVEV (reference sequence). The CDR3 is 14 amino acids. The CDR3 spells CASSLLGPKNIQYF. The DNA for the CDR3 is TGTGCCAGCAGTTTACTCGGTCCCAAAAACATTCAGTACTTC.

For this clone: Other DNA variants within this sample encode the same CDR3. The chain recombines TRBV6-6 with TRBJ2-1; the D is unclear. The germline V gene encodes CDR1 MNHNY and CDR2 SVGAGI (reference sequence). The CDR3 covers 10 residues. The ends were cut back, 8 bases at V and 5 bases at J, with 4 bases in the middle. The CDR3 sequence: CASGHNEQFF. The CDR3 nucleotides are TGTGCCAGCGGTCACAATGAGCAGTTCTTC.

V is TRBV9 and J is TRBJ2-7; 8 nucleotides match TRBD2. The CDR3 runs to 15 residues. The V gene's germline CDR1 is SGDLS and CDR2 YYNGEE. The junction had 4 bases not matched to a gene; V was cut back by 0 bases and J by 2 bases. The CDR3 region is CASSVAGGAPYEQYF. CDR3 nucleotides: TGTGCCAGCAGCGTAGCGGGGGGGGCCCCCTACGAGCAGTACTTC. Filled out from reference TRBV9 and TRBJ2-7, the complete variable domain reads DSGVTQTPKHLITATGQRVTLRCSPRSGDLSVYWYQQSLDQGLQFLIQYYNGEERAKGNILERFSAQQFPDLHSELNLSSLELGDSALYFCASSVAGGAPYEQYFGPGTRLTVT.

V and J are TRBV19 and TRBJ1-2; weak D call: TRBD1 (6 bases). The CDR3 runs to 18 residues. V was shortened by 2 bases and J by 5 bases, with 24 bases between the two germline ends. Germline V CDR1 and CDR2: LNHDA, SQIVND (reference sequence). CDR3 nucleotides: TGTGCCAGTAGTATAAGGCACAGAGGGAGACAGGAGTGGTATGGCTACACCTTC. Residues: CASSIRHRGRQEWYGYTF.

For the CDR3, the DNA is TGTGCCAGCAGCGGGGACTCTTGGAACACTGAAGCTTTCTTT. Translation: CASSGDSWNTEAFF. The V and J genes are TRBV5-4 and TRBJ1-1, with D possibly being TRBD1 (5 bases). The CDR3 is 14 residues long. CDR1 is SGHNT, CDR2 YYREEE, per germline (reference sequence). V lost 4 bases and J lost 1, with 11 bases in between.

The V and J genes are TRBV6-5 and TRBJ2-3; D unresolved. Trimming cost V 0 bases and J 4 bases, with 11 bases left between them. The CDR3 is 15 residues long. Germline values: CDR1 MNHEY, CDR2 SVGAGI. The CDR3: CASSYSGSAADTQYF. In DNA form, the CDR3 reads TGTGCCAGCAGTTACTCGGGGTCGGCGGCAGATACGCAGTATTTT.

The chain combines TRBV27 with TRBJ1-5; possible D gene TRBD1, 6 bases. Germline V gene sequence: CDR1 MNHEY, CDR2 SMNVEV (reference sequence). The CDR3 is 14 residues long. V lost 7 bases and J 2 bases, leaving 12 bases between the germline ends. The CDR3 coding sequence is TGTGCCAGCACCCCGTCAGGGGGCAATCAGCCCCAGCATTTT. It is translated as CASTPSGGNQPQHF.

The gene calls are TRBV2 and TRBJ1-4; D remains ambiguous. This CDR3 is built from 16 residues. Trimming left V 3 bases short and J 0 bases short, with 11 bases between. Germline CDR1 SNHLY, CDR2 FYNNEI. The CDR3 here is CASSEAPKATNEKLFF. For the CDR3, the DNA is TGTGCCAGCAGTGAGGCCCCCAAGGCAACTAATGAAAAACTGTTTTTT.

This chain connects TRBV15 to TRBJ1-5, with a possible D match to TRBD1 (5 bases). Germline V CDR1 and CDR2: LNHNV, YYDKDF (reference sequence). V was cut by 3 bases and J by 4 bases, with 16 bases left in between. The CDR3 consists of 16 residues. CDR3 nucleotides: TGTGCCACCAGCAGGGGGATGGGACGCTTTAATCAGCCCCAGCATTTT. Translated, it gives CATSRGMGRFNQPQHF. The whole variable domain, remainder taken from reference TRBV15 and TRBJ1-5, is DAMVIQNPRYQVTQFGKPVTLSCSQTLNHNVMYWYQQKSSQAPKLLFHYYDKDFNNEADTPDNFQSRRPNTSFCFLDIRSPGLGDTAMYLCATSRGMGRFNQPQHFGDGTRLSIL.

The gene calls are TRBV4-2 and TRBJ2-5; D gene unclear. Trimming left V 0 bases short and J 2 bases short, with 10 bases between. The germline CDR1 and CDR2 sequences are LGHNA and YNFKEQ. This CDR3 is built from 15 residues. The CDR3 reads CASSQDGRRQETQYF. For the CDR3, the DNA is TGTGCCAGCAGCCAAGATGGGCGGCGACAAGAGACCCAGTACTTC.

The gene calls are TRBV27 and TRBJ2-1; weak D call: TRBD2 (6 bases). With 4 bases removed from V and 4 bases from J, the gap between germline ends came to 17 bases. The CDR3 sequence is 16 residues long. From germline, CDR1 is MNHEY and CDR2 SMNVEV (reference sequence). CDR3 sequence: CASSSYSGEGYNEQFF. The CDR3 coding sequence is TGTGCCAGCAGTTCTTACTCGGGAGAGGGGTACAATGAGCAGTTCTTC.

This chain joins TRBV6-5 and TRBJ1-4; D might be TRBD1 (5 bases). Germline assignment: CDR1 MNHEY and CDR2 SVGAGI. The CDR3 consists of 16 residues. The V end lost 3 bases, the J end lost 6 bases, and 17 bases lay between the germline ends. The CDR3 coding sequence is TGTGCCAGCAGTTATTCACTCGGGACGGAGGATGAAAAACTGTTTTTT. Protein sequence: CASSYSLGTEDEKLFF.

This chain joins TRBV5-4 and TRBJ2-1, with 9 nucleotides matching TRBD2. V lost 4 bases to trimming and J lost 5 bases; unmatched junction nucleotides: 7. CDR1 and CDR2 (germline): SGHNT, YYREEE (reference sequence). CDR3 length: 15 amino acids. CDR3 region: CASSIEREVHNEQFF. CDR3 in DNA: TGTGCCAGCAGCATAGAGCGGGAGGTCCACAATGAGCAGTTCTTC.

Comment on this clone: The junction differs from germline at one of its ends, possibly a read error. The V call is TRBV28, the J call TRBJ2-3; unclear D gene. Germline CDR1 is MDHEN and CDR2 is SYDVKM. The CDR3 is 16 amino acids. CDR3 sequence reads: CASSLVPPISRDTQYF. The CDR3 nucleotides read TGTGCCAGCAGTTTAGTTCCCCCGATAAGCAGAGATACGCAGTATTTT.

This clone turned up a few times. This chain connects TRBV2 to TRBJ1-5; D remains unclear. The CDR3 runs to 15 residues. From germline, CDR1 is SNHLY and CDR2 FYNNEI. V was pared by 4 bases and J by 5 bases, with 15 bases between. The CDR3 loop is CASSVTEQEYQPQHF. The CDR3 DNA is TGTGCCAGCAGTGTAACAGAACAAGAATATCAGCCCCAGCATTTT.

This clone showed up just a few times. The V gene is TRBV6-4, the J gene TRBJ2-1; 12 bases match TRBD2. Per the germline V gene, CDR1 is MRHNA and CDR2 is SNTAGT. The CDR3 extends over 15 amino acids. The junction had 5 bases not matched to a gene; V was cut back by 4 bases and J by 7 bases. In DNA form, the CDR3 reads TGTGCCAGCAGTGTGACTAGCGGGAGTACGAATGAGCAGTTCTTC. It translates to CASSVTSGSTNEQFF.

V gene TRBV9 combines with J gene TRBJ1-2; no reliable D call. Per the germline V gene, CDR1 is SGDLS and CDR2 is YYNGEE. V dropped 3 bases and J dropped 0 bases, with 6 bases sitting between them. The CDR3 contains 13 residues. This CDR3 is CASSANTNYGYTF. The CDR3 nucleotides are TGTGCCAGCAGCGCCAATACTAACTATGGCTACACCTTC.

The rearrangement joins TRBV28 to TRBJ1-1; TRBD1 matches at 7 bases. Trimming took 5 bases from V and 1 from J; bases not matched to a gene: 25. This CDR3 spans 21 amino acids. Germline-derived CDR1 and CDR2 are MDHEN and SYDVKM. CDR3 coding DNA: TGTGCCAGCAGTACCGATCGACAGGGTAGCAATTCCGCCGGGACGAACACTGAAGCTTTCTTT. Protein: CASSTDRQGSNSAGTNTEAFF. The full variable domain, rest sourced from reference TRBV28 and TRBJ1-1, is DVKVTQSSRYLVKRTGEKVFLECVQDMDHENMFWYRQDPGLGLRLIYFSYDVKMKEKGDIPEGYSVSREKKERFSLILESASTNQTSMYLCASSTDRQGSNSAGTNTEAFFGQGTRLTVV.

J is TRBJ1-1 and V is TRBV5-1, with D tentatively TRBD1 (6 bases). This CDR3 spans 14 amino acids. V was pared by 0 bases and J by 7 bases, with 13 bases between. CDR1 and CDR2 (germline): SGHRS, YFSETQ. CDR3 nucleotide sequence: TGCGCCAGCAGCTTGGACGGAAGGACAGTTGAAGCTTTCTTT. This sequence encodes CASSLDGRTVEAFF.

This chain connects TRBV19 to TRBJ2-1, with D perhaps given as TRBD1 or TRBD2 (5 bases each). The ends were cut back, 3 bases at V and 4 bases at J, with 13 bases in the middle. The CDR3 sequence is 15 residues long. Germline assignment: CDR1 LNHDA and CDR2 SQIVND (reference sequence). CDR3 in amino acids: CASSMMVGVYNEQFF. The CDR3 DNA sequence: TGTGCCAGTAGTATGATGGTGGGGGTATACAATGAGCAGTTCTTC.

In this sample, this clone turned up once. V gene TRBV19 combines with J gene TRBJ1-1; D uncertain. Trimming removed 0 bases at V and 5 bases at J, with 13 bases between. CDR3 length equals 15 residues. The germline CDR1 and CDR2 sequences are LNHDA and SQIVND (reference sequence). CDR3 region: CASSIDQGLRTEAFF. CDR3 DNA sequence: TGTGCCAGTAGTATAGATCAAGGGTTGAGGACTGAAGCTTTCTTT.

The J gene is TRBJ1-1, the V gene TRBV13, with D possibly TRBD1 on 6 matching bases. Looked up from germline, CDR1 is PRHDT and CDR2 is FYEKMQ (reference sequence). V was cut by 4 bases and J by 10 bases, with 19 bases left in between. The length of the CDR3 is 14 residues. The CDR3 reads CASSWGGVQGGAFF. In DNA, the CDR3 is TGTGCCAGCAGCTGGGGGGGGGTACAGGGTGGAGCTTTCTTT.

This clone was found a few times. V usage is TRBV27 and J usage is TRBJ2-1; 9 bases agree with TRBD1. The CDR3 is 14 residues long. Per germline, CDR1 MNHEY and CDR2 SMNVEV (reference sequence). Trimming took 2 bases from V and 4 from J; bases not matched to a gene: 0. The CDR3 spells CASSLGTGYNEQFF. The CDR3, as DNA: TGTGCCAGCAGTTTAGGGACAGGGTACAATGAGCAGTTCTTC.

This chain connects TRBV5-4 to TRBJ2-1; D may be TRBD2 (6 bases). V lost 6 bases to trimming and J lost 8 bases, with 24 bases between them. Per germline, CDR1 SGHNT and CDR2 YYREEE (reference sequence). This CDR3 region has 16 residues. The CDR3 reads CASTGGHGAGLDEQFF. CDR3 sequence (DNA): TGTGCCAGCACCGGAGGACACGGGGCGGGGTTGGATGAGCAGTTCTTC.

The J gene is TRBJ2-3, the V gene TRBV4-1; D perhaps matches TRBD2 (5 bases). Trimming left V 4 bases short and J 5 bases short, with 10 bases between. This CDR3 has 13 residues. Germline CDR1 MGHRA, CDR2 YSYEKL. This CDR3 reads CASSPSEEDTQYF. The CDR3 bases are TGCGCCAGCAGCCCCTCGGAGGAAGATACGCAGTATTTT.

The V call is TRBV4-2, the J call TRBJ1-2; tentative D call: TRBD1 (6 bases). Trimming stripped 0 bases from V and 8 bases from J, with 19 bases between. CDR3 length equals 16 residues. Germline CDR1 is LGHNA and CDR2 is YNFKEQ. CDR3 protein: CASSQDRGDIGSGYTF. The CDR3 nucleotides are TGTGCCAGCAGCCAAGACCGTGGGGACATAGGGTCGGGCTACACCTTC.